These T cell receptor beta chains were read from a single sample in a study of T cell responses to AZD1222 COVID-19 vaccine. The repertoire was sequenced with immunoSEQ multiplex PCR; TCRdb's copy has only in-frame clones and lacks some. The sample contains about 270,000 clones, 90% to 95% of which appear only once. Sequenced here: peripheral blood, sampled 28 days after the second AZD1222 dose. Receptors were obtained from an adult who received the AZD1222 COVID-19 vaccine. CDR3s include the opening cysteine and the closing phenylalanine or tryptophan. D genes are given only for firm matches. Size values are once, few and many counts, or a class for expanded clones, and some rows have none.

cdr3_aa: CASSNPVGAAWYQETQYF
cdr3_nt: TGCGCCAGCAGCAACCCCGTCGGAGCGGCATGGTACCAAGAGACCCAGTACTTC
d_call: NA
j_call: TRBJ2-5
clone_size: NA
v_call: TRBV5-1

cdr3_aa: CASSQGSVDGQFF
cdr3_nt: TGTGCCAGCAGCCAAGGCTCGGTGGACGGGCAGTTCTTC
d_call: NA
j_call: TRBJ2-1
clone_size: NA
v_call: TRBV4-2

cdr3_aa: CASSSTFEAFF
cdr3_nt: TGTGCCAGCAGCTCCACCTTTGAAGCTTTCTTT
d_call: NA
j_call: TRBJ1-1
clone_size: NA
v_call: TRBV7-2

cdr3_aa: CASSLELGERFF
cdr3_nt: TGTGCCAGCAGTTTAGAGCTAGGAGAACGGTTCTTC
d_call: NA
j_call: TRBJ2-1
clone_size: NA
v_call: TRBV12-3/TRBV12-4

cdr3_aa: CASSPGASGSKEQFF
cdr3_nt: TGCGCCAGCAGCCCCGGGGCTAGCGGGAGCAAGGAGCAGTTCTTC
d_call: TRBD2
j_call: TRBJ2-1
clone_size: once
v_call: TRBV5-1

cdr3_aa: CASSSSGGSYEQYF
cdr3_nt: TGTGCCAGCAGTTCCTCAGGGGGTAGCTACGAGCAGTACTTC
d_call: TRBD1
j_call: TRBJ2-7
clone_size: NA
v_call: TRBV28

cdr3_aa: CASSWGRTVQPQHF
cdr3_nt: TGTGCCAGCAGTTGGGGGCGGACAGTTCAGCCCCAGCATTTT
d_call: NA
j_call: TRBJ1-5
clone_size: once
v_call: TRBV28

cdr3_aa: CASSWGLSGEQFF
cdr3_nt: TGTGCCAGCAGTTGGGGATTGTCAGGTGAGCAGTTCTTC
d_call: NA
j_call: TRBJ2-1
clone_size: NA
v_call: TRBV28

cdr3_aa: CASSLKGAGQLPQGAFF
cdr3_nt: TGTGCCAGCAGTTTAAAGGGAGCGGGTCAGCTCCCCCAGGGAGCTTTCTTT
d_call: NA
j_call: TRBJ1-1
clone_size: NA
v_call: TRBV27

cdr3_aa: CASSFDTQGGRAFF
cdr3_nt: TGCGCCAGCAGCTTCGACACCCAGGGGGGAAGAGCTTTCTTT
d_call: TRBD1
j_call: TRBJ1-1
clone_size: NA
v_call: TRBV5-1

cdr3_aa: CASSTLTGTINYGYTF
cdr3_nt: TGTGCCAGCAGCACCCTGACAGGGACCATTAACTATGGCTACACCTTC
d_call: TRBD1
j_call: TRBJ1-2
clone_size: NA
v_call: TRBV11-1

cdr3_aa: CASSPTGLNTGELFF
cdr3_nt: TGTGCCAGCAGCCCGACAGGATTAAACACCGGGGAGCTGTTTTTT
d_call: NA
j_call: TRBJ2-2
clone_size: NA
v_call: TRBV7-9

cdr3_aa: CASSSWGRKFF
cdr3_nt: TGTGCCAGCAGTTCTTGGGGGAGGAAGTTCTTC
d_call: NA
j_call: TRBJ2-1
clone_size: NA
v_call: TRBV12-3/TRBV12-4

cdr3_aa: CASSYMAGKGYTF
cdr3_nt: TGTGCCAGCAGTTATATGGCAGGGAAAGGCTACACCTTC
d_call: NA
j_call: TRBJ1-2
clone_size: NA
v_call: TRBV6-5

cdr3_aa: CASSTQGRFYEQYF
cdr3_nt: TGTGCCAGCAGTACACAGGGGCGCTTCTACGAGCAGTACTTC
d_call: TRBD1
j_call: TRBJ2-7
clone_size: NA
v_call: TRBV28

cdr3_aa: CASSQGTGGEQYF
cdr3_nt: TGTGCCAGCAGCCAAGGGACAGGGGGTGAGCAGTACTTC
d_call: TRBD1
j_call: TRBJ2-7
clone_size: NA
v_call: TRBV3-1/TRBV3-2

cdr3_aa: CASSIDDGGISPLHF
cdr3_nt: TGTGCCAGCAGCATCGATGATGGGGGCATCTCACCCCTCCACTTT
d_call: NA
j_call: TRBJ1-6
clone_size: NA
v_call: TRBV5-4

cdr3_aa: CASSSDQRRSSGNTIYF
cdr3_nt: TGCGCCAGCAGCTCCGACCAAAGGAGAAGCTCTGGAAACACCATATATTTT
d_call: NA
j_call: TRBJ1-3
clone_size: NA
v_call: TRBV5-1

cdr3_aa: CASSPGTVNQPQHF
cdr3_nt: TGTGCCAGCAGCCCGGGGACGGTCAATCAGCCCCAGCATTTT
d_call: NA
j_call: TRBJ1-5
clone_size: NA
v_call: TRBV7-2

cdr3_aa: CASSHRGLEPLHF
cdr3_nt: TGCGCCAGCAGTCACAGGGGTTTGGAACCCCTCCACTTT
d_call: TRBD1
j_call: TRBJ1-6
clone_size: NA
v_call: TRBV10-2

cdr3_aa: CASRTTQGNTEAFF
cdr3_nt: TGTGCCAGCAGAACAACTCAGGGTAACACTGAAGCTTTCTTT
d_call: NA
j_call: TRBJ1-1
clone_size: NA
v_call: TRBV6-5

cdr3_aa: CAWSVLASQETQYF
cdr3_nt: TGTGCCTGGAGTGTACTAGCGAGCCAAGAGACCCAGTACTTC
d_call: TRBD2
j_call: TRBJ2-5
clone_size: NA
v_call: TRBV30

cdr3_aa: CASSLGRNEQFF
cdr3_nt: TGTGCCAGCAGCTTGGGACGCAATGAGCAGTTCTTC
d_call: NA
j_call: TRBJ2-1
clone_size: NA
v_call: TRBV5-4

cdr3_aa: CASSSRTDNEQFF
cdr3_nt: TGTGCCAGCAGCTCCCGGACAGACAATGAGCAGTTCTTC
d_call: NA
j_call: TRBJ2-1
clone_size: NA
v_call: TRBV7-3

cdr3_aa: CASSLPGQINQPQHF
cdr3_nt: TGTGCCAGCAGTTTACCGGGACAGATAAATCAGCCCCAGCATTTT
d_call: TRBD1
j_call: TRBJ1-5
clone_size: NA
v_call: TRBV28

cdr3_aa: CASTKAGSYGYTF
cdr3_nt: TGTGCCAGCACTAAGGCAGGGAGCTATGGCTACACCTTC
d_call: NA
j_call: TRBJ1-2
clone_size: NA
v_call: TRBV3-1/TRBV3-2

cdr3_aa: CATGTVTNEKLFF
cdr3_nt: TGTGCCACAGGGACGGTAACTAATGAAAAACTGTTTTTT
d_call: NA
j_call: TRBJ1-4
clone_size: NA
v_call: TRBV2

cdr3_aa: CASSGNRVANYGYTF
cdr3_nt: TGTGCCAGCAGCGGCAACAGGGTAGCCAACTATGGCTACACCTTC
d_call: NA
j_call: TRBJ1-2
clone_size: NA
v_call: TRBV7-8

cdr3_aa: CASSVDSGNEQFF
cdr3_nt: TGTGCCAGCAGTGTCGACAGCGGCAATGAGCAGTTCTTC
d_call: NA
j_call: TRBJ2-1
clone_size: NA
v_call: TRBV2

cdr3_aa: CASSYTTTVNTEAFF
cdr3_nt: TGTGCCAGCAGTTACACGACGACGGTGAACACTGAAGCTTTCTTT
d_call: NA
j_call: TRBJ1-1
clone_size: NA
v_call: TRBV6-5

cdr3_aa: CASSYSPGRSYEQYF
cdr3_nt: TGTGCCAGCAGTTACTCTCCGGGACGCTCCTACGAGCAGTACTTC
d_call: NA
j_call: TRBJ2-7
clone_size: NA
v_call: TRBV6-5

cdr3_aa: CASSQAGGDQPQHF
cdr3_nt: TGCGCCAGCAGCCAAGCCGGGGGGGATCAGCCCCAGCATTTT
d_call: NA
j_call: TRBJ1-5
clone_size: NA
v_call: TRBV4-1